Listed below are T cell receptor beta chains from one sample, sequenced in a study of Graves' ophthalmopathy and Graves' hyperthyroidism. TCRdb ran MiXCR on the multiplex PCR reads and lists one entry per CDR3 protein. The data contain fewer than 650,000 distinct CDR3 sequences, roughly 20% of them singletons. The source material was peripheral blood. The receptor source for this set is a woman younger than 35 with stable Graves' hyperthyroidism. Some clones in this sample may be carry-over from other donors' samples. The CDR3 runs from the conserved cysteine through the conserved F or W. Fields, in order: J gene, D gene, V gene, clone size, CDR3 protein, CDR3 DNA. A D gene is named only where the DNA matches it firmly. Clone size is not always given. Where it is, it says once, few, many or a class for expanded clones.

TRBJ2-3 | . | TRBV19 | many | CASSIRDTQYF | TGTGCCAGTAGTATCAGGGATACGCAGTATTTT
TRBJ1-1 | . | TRBV6-2/TRBV6-3 | many | CASSSITANTEAFF | TGTGCCAGCAGTTCGATAACAGCGAACACTGAAGCTTTCTTT
TRBJ2-5 | . | TRBV5-6 | many | CASSLMGVGRETQYF | TGTGCCAGCAGCTTGATGGGGGTAGGCAGGGAGACCCAGTACTTC
TRBJ2-7 | . | TRBV5-1 | . | CASSSDTSTYEQYF | TGCGCCAGCAGCTCGGACACTTCTACCTACGAGCAGTACTTC
TRBJ1-6 | TRBD1 | TRBV6-1 | few | CASSEASRQGGSPLHF | TGTGCCAGCAGTGAAGCGTCGAGACAGGGGGGTTCACCCCTCCACTTT
TRBJ2-7 | . | TRBV28 | many | CASSRRATTYEQYF | TGTGCCAGCAGCCGGAGGGCCACAACCTACGAGCAGTACTTC
TRBJ1-1 | . | TRBV19 | . | CASSITDREIHTEAFF | TGTGCCAGTAGTATAACAGACCGGGAGATTCACACTGAAGCTTTCTTT
TRBJ2-7 | . | TRBV5-1 | few | CASSLAQHSREQYF | TGCGCCAGCAGCTTGGCGCAGCACTCACGCGAGCAGTACTTC
TRBJ1-1 | . | TRBV6-5 | . | CASSYSVQGSCTFF | TGTGCCAGCAGTTACTCGGTACAAGGATCGTGTACTTTCTTT
TRBJ1-6 | TRBD1 | TRBV11-1 | many | CASSLAGDRVTLHF | TGTGCCAGCAGCTTAGCCGGGGACAGGGTCACCCTCCACTTT
TRBJ1-3 | TRBD1 | TRBV7-3 | many | CASSLPDRVSGNTIYF | TGTGCCAGCAGCTTGCCCGACAGGGTATCTGGAAACACCATATATTTT
TRBJ2-7 | TRBD2 | TRBV7-9 | many | CASSSEPGLAGEVDEQYF | TGTGCCAGCAGCTCCGAACCGGGACTAGCGGGAGAAGTGGACGAGCAGTACTTC
TRBJ2-2 | . | TRBV6-5 | many | CASSPQGSGELFF | TGTGCCAGCAGTCCCCAGGGGTCCGGGGAGCTGTTTTTT
TRBJ1-2 | TRBD1 | TRBV4-1 | . | CASSQDRGQYDGYTF | TGCGCCAGCAGCCAAGATAGGGGACAGTATGATGGCTACACCTTC
TRBJ1-5 | . | TRBV28 | . | CASAWTRDNQPQHF | TGTGCCAGCGCTTGGACGAGGGATAATCAGCCCCAGCATTTT
TRBJ2-2 | . | TRBV2 | many | CASTIGTSANTGELFF | TGTGCCAGCACTATCGGGACTTCAGCGAACACCGGGGAGCTGTTTTTT
TRBJ2-5 | . | TRBV7-6 | many | CASSPGTLETQYF | TGTGCCAGCAGTCCCGGGACATTAGAGACCCAGTACTTC
TRBJ2-5 | . | TRBV9 | . | CASSVETILDETQYF | TGTGCCAGCAGCGTAGAGACTATTCTGGATGAGACCCAGTACTTC
TRBJ1-3 | TRBD1 | TRBV12-3/TRBV12-4 | many | CASSSSDRGRTIYF | TGTGCCAGCAGTTCCTCCGACAGGGGACGTACCATATATTTT
TRBJ2-4 | . | TRBV20-1 | many | CSVPPGGSERNIQYF | TGCAGTGTCCCTCCTGGCGGGTCAGAACGAAACATTCAGTACTTC
TRBJ2-7 | TRBD2 | TRBV6-1 | many | CASSGGPSGSFYEQYF | TGTGCCAGCAGTGGGGGGCCGAGCGGGAGCTTCTACGAGCAGTACTTC
TRBJ2-7 | TRBD1 | TRBV6-1 | many | CASRDRVNSYEQYF | TGTGCCAGCAGGGACAGGGTCAACTCCTACGAGCAGTACTTC
TRBJ2-5 | TRBD1 | TRBV25-1 | many | CASRGQLQETQYF | TGTGCCAGCAGGGGACAGCTACAAGAGACCCAGTACTTC
TRBJ1-6 | . | TRBV20-1 | many | CSAREGTLNNSPLHF | TGCAGTGCTAGAGAGGGGACGCTGAATAATTCACCCCTCCACTTT
TRBJ2-2 | TRBD2 | TRBV3-1 | . | CASSQDLGLAGFGGELFF | TGTGCCAGCAGCCAAGATCTTGGACTAGCGGGGTTCGGCGGGGAGCTGTTTTTT
TRBJ1-2 | TRBD1 | TRBV12-3/TRBV12-4 | . | CASRDQGAGYGYTF | TGTGCCAGCAGAGATCAGGGGGCTGGCTATGGCTACACCTTC
TRBJ1-2 | TRBD1 | TRBV6-1 | many | CASKGPGQALSYGYTF | TGTGCCAGCAAGGGCCCGGGACAGGCCCTATCCTATGGCTACACCTTC
TRBJ2-7 | TRBD1 | TRBV5-4 | . | CASSWGTGVDEQYF | TGTGCCAGCAGCTGGGGGACAGGGGTCGACGAGCAGTACTTC
TRBJ1-6 | . | TRBV6-1 | many | CASSTAGVNSPLHF | TGTGCCAGCAGCACGGCCGGGGTTAATTCACCCCTCCACTTT
TRBJ1-1 | . | TRBV20-1 | many | CSAARRGTEAFF | TGCAGTGCCGCGCGCCGTGGCACTGAAGCTTTCTTT
TRBJ1-1 | . | TRBV5-5 | many | CASSLEPGIMNTEAFF | TGTGCCAGCAGCTTGGAGCCAGGCATCATGAACACTGAAGCTTTCTTT
TRBJ2-2 | . | TRBV24-1 | . | CATSDLGRHTGELFF | TGTGCCACCAGTGATTTGGGGAGACACACCGGGGAGCTGTTTTTT
TRBJ1-2 | . | TRBV27 | many | CASSSQDGGYTF | TGTGCCAGCAGTTCCCAGGACGGTGGCTACACCTTC
TRBJ2-7 | TRBD1 | TRBV11-2 | many | CASSPLAGQGNTYEQYF | TGTGCCAGCAGCCCCCTTGCCGGACAGGGGAACACCTACGAGCAGTACTTC
TRBJ1-6 | TRBD1 | TRBV12-3/TRBV12-4 | many | CASRIGQGYNSPLHF | TGTGCCAGCAGAATCGGACAGGGCTATAATTCACCCCTCCACTTT
TRBJ2-5 | . | TRBV7-9 | many | CASSLQGGSETQYF | TGTGCCAGCAGCTTACAGGGTGGGTCTGAGACCCAGTACTTC
TRBJ1-1 | . | TRBV7-2 | many | CASSNSKPTQAPSHAEAFF | TGTGCCAGCAGCAATAGCAAGCCGACCCAAGCTCCGAGTCACGCTGAAGCTTTCTTT
TRBJ2-7 | TRBD2 | TRBV7-3 | . | CASSLRREGLGEQYF | TGTGCCAGCAGCTTAAGGCGGGAGGGCCTTGGGGAGCAGTACTTC
TRBJ1-2 | TRBD1 | TRBV29-1 | many | CSVVGRGRGDYGYTF | TGCAGCGTTGTGGGCAGGGGGCGAGGTGACTATGGCTACACCTTC
TRBJ2-6 | TRBD1 | TRBV5-1 | . | CASSQGQPSGANVLTF | TGCGCCAGCAGCCAGGGACAGCCCTCTGGGGCCAACGTCCTGACTTTC
TRBJ2-7 | . | TRBV6-1 | many | CASSEADSYYEQYF | TGTGCCAGCAGTGAAGCGGACAGCTACTACGAGCAGTACTTC
TRBJ1-1 | . | TRBV6-1 | many | CASSTTSGRAEAFF | TGTGCCAGCAGCACCACATCCGGGAGGGCTGAAGCTTTCTTT
TRBJ1-2 | TRBD1 | TRBV2 | . | CASSEEGANYGYTF | TGTGCCAGCAGTGAAGAGGGGGCAAACTATGGCTACACCTTC
TRBJ1-2 | . | TRBV10-3 | . | CAISESTRAYGYTF | TGTGCCATCAGTGAGTCCACCAGGGCCTATGGCTACACCTTC
TRBJ2-2 | . | TRBV20-1 | . | CSARGLNTGELFF | TGCAGTGCTAGAGGACTAAACACCGGGGAGCTGTTTTTT
TRBJ1-1 | . | TRBV20-1 | . | CSAGKGVYGEAFF | TGCAGTGCTGGGAAGGGCGTTTACGGTGAAGCTTTCTTT
TRBJ1-2 | TRBD1 | TRBV29-1 | many | CSADSGTAYGYTF | TGCAGCGCCGACTCCGGGACAGCCTATGGCTACACCTTC
TRBJ2-5 | TRBD2 | TRBV19 | many | CASSTGLAVQETQYF | TGTGCCAGTAGTACGGGACTAGCAGTACAAGAGACCCAGTACTTC
TRBJ1-2 | . | TRBV20-1 | many | CSARTDGYTF | TGCAGTGCTAGGACAGATGGCTACACCTTC
TRBJ1-1 | . | TRBV6-1 | . | CASREWGNTEAFF | TGTGCCAGCAGGGAGTGGGGTAACACTGAAGCTTTCTTT
TRBJ2-7 | . | TRBV30 | . | CAWSVSRAGEQYF | TGTGCCTGGAGTGTAAGCAGGGCGGGTGAGCAGTACTTC
TRBJ2-5 | . | TRBV7-3 | many | CASSPVGDGKETQYF | TGTGCCAGCAGCCCCGTCGGGGACGGGAAAGAGACCCAGTACTTC
TRBJ2-7 | . | TRBV4-1 | many | CASSQGSFPYEQYF | TGCGCCAGCAGCCAAGGATCCTTCCCCTACGAGCAGTACTTC
TRBJ1-5 | . | TRBV6-1 | many | CASSEATVSNQPQHF | TGTGCCAGCAGTGAAGCGACAGTAAGCAATCAGCCCCAGCATTTT
TRBJ1-1 | TRBD1 | TRBV4-1 | many | CASSQGGGGRTEAFF | TGCGCCAGCAGCCAAGGGGGAGGGGGCCGTACTGAAGCTTTCTTT